This is a list of T cell receptor beta chains from one sample in a study of cytomegalovirus exposure and HLA in healthy donors. Clones were read by immunoSEQ multiplex PCR, and TCRdb kept only the in-frame ones, dropping some. The table lists roughly 300,000 clones, 70% to 90% of them singletons. Sequencing used PBMCs. These receptors originate from a woman between 18 and 30 years old in good health and CMV-seronegative. CDR3s include the opening cysteine and the closing phenylalanine or tryptophan. The order of the fields is V gene, clone size, D gene, J gene, CDR3 protein, CDR3 DNA. A D gene is named only where the DNA matches it firmly. Clone size is not always given. Where it is, it says once, few, many or a class for expanded clones.

v_call: TRBV5-1
clone_size: NA
d_call: TRBD1
j_call: TRBJ1-3
cdr3_aa: CASSPGGDSGNTIYF
cdr3_nt: TGCGCCAGCAGCCCAGGGGGAGACTCTGGAAACACCATATATTTT

v_call: TRBV9
clone_size: NA
d_call: NA
j_call: TRBJ2-7
cdr3_aa: CASTFAQQDTYEQYF
cdr3_nt: TGTGCCAGCACCTTTGCCCAACAGGACACCTACGAGCAGTACTTC

v_call: TRBV6-6
clone_size: many
d_call: TRBD2
j_call: TRBJ2-7
cdr3_aa: CASRRTSGNANEQYF
cdr3_nt: TGTGCCAGCAGACGGACTAGCGGGAACGCCAACGAGCAGTACTTC

v_call: TRBV27
clone_size: NA
d_call: NA
j_call: TRBJ2-3
cdr3_aa: CASSPHGSHRADTQYF
cdr3_nt: TGTGCCAGCAGCCCCCACGGCTCCCACCGGGCAGATACGCAGTATTTT

v_call: TRBV10-2
clone_size: NA
d_call: NA
j_call: TRBJ2-7
cdr3_aa: CASKQGDEQYF
cdr3_nt: TGCGCCAGCAAACAGGGCGACGAGCAGTACTTC

v_call: TRBV25-1
clone_size: once
d_call: NA
j_call: TRBJ1-1
cdr3_aa: CASSEPGRGNTEAFF
cdr3_nt: TGTGCCAGCAGTGAACCCGGACGGGGGAACACTGAAGCTTTCTTT

v_call: TRBV6-1
clone_size: NA
d_call: TRBD1
j_call: TRBJ1-6
cdr3_aa: CASSDQGQGLNNSPLHF
cdr3_nt: TGTGCCAGCAGTGACCAAGGACAGGGACTAAATAATTCACCCCTCCACTTT

v_call: TRBV19
clone_size: NA
d_call: TRBD1
j_call: TRBJ1-5
cdr3_aa: CASSLTGDQPQHF
cdr3_nt: TGTGCCAGTAGTCTTACAGGGGATCAGCCCCAGCATTTT

v_call: TRBV2
clone_size: NA
d_call: TRBD2
j_call: TRBJ2-7
cdr3_aa: CASGGSGSVVVYEQYF
cdr3_nt: TGTGCCAGCGGAGGTAGCGGGAGTGTGGTGGTCTACGAGCAGTACTTC

v_call: TRBV7-8
clone_size: NA
d_call: NA
j_call: TRBJ1-5
cdr3_aa: CASSLYTGQYSNQPQHF
cdr3_nt: TGTGCCAGCAGCCTCTATACCGGACAGTATAGCAATCAGCCCCAGCATTTT

v_call: TRBV6-5
clone_size: NA
d_call: TRBD1
j_call: TRBJ2-5
cdr3_aa: CASRTGEETQYF
cdr3_nt: TGTGCCAGCCGTACAGGGGAAGAGACCCAGTACTTC

v_call: TRBV5-4
clone_size: NA
d_call: TRBD2
j_call: TRBJ2-3
cdr3_aa: CASSSAGVRVTDTQYF
cdr3_nt: TGTGCCAGCAGCTCGGCGGGAGTTCGGGTAACAGATACGCAGTATTTT

v_call: TRBV5-1
clone_size: once
d_call: NA
j_call: TRBJ1-1
cdr3_aa: CASSLTGGGTEAFF
cdr3_nt: TGCGCCAGCAGCCTGACGGGGGGTGGAACTGAAGCTTTCTTT

v_call: TRBV10-1
clone_size: NA
d_call: TRBD2
j_call: TRBJ2-7
cdr3_aa: CASIIRGDEQYF
cdr3_nt: TGCGCCAGCATCATACGGGGGGACGAGCAGTACTTC

v_call: TRBV6-6
clone_size: NA
d_call: NA
j_call: TRBJ1-1
cdr3_aa: CASSSITEAFF
cdr3_nt: TGTGCCAGCAGTTCAATCACTGAAGCTTTCTTT

v_call: TRBV9
clone_size: few
d_call: NA
j_call: TRBJ1-1
cdr3_aa: CASGVAGAEDTEAFF
cdr3_nt: TGTGCCAGCGGCGTGGCAGGGGCGGAGGATACTGAAGCTTTCTTT

v_call: TRBV15
clone_size: NA
d_call: NA
j_call: TRBJ2-1
cdr3_aa: CATSRGGWEGLDEQFF
cdr3_nt: TGTGCCACCAGCAGAGGGGGCTGGGAAGGTTTGGATGAGCAGTTCTTC

v_call: TRBV5-1
clone_size: NA
d_call: TRBD1
j_call: TRBJ1-1
cdr3_aa: CASSSYGTANTEAFF
cdr3_nt: TGCGCCAGCAGCTCATACGGGACAGCGAACACTGAAGCTTTCTTT

v_call: TRBV10-3
clone_size: NA
d_call: NA
j_call: TRBJ2-3
cdr3_aa: CAISVQGGLSTDTQYF
cdr3_nt: TGTGCCATCAGTGTTCAGGGTGGCCTTAGCACAGATACGCAGTATTTT

v_call: TRBV6-5
clone_size: NA
d_call: NA
j_call: TRBJ1-1
cdr3_aa: CASRGAWDAEAFF
cdr3_nt: TGTGCCAGCAGGGGGGCATGGGACGCTGAAGCTTTCTTT

v_call: TRBV10-2
clone_size: NA
d_call: NA
j_call: TRBJ1-2
cdr3_aa: CASVNRPSYGYTF
cdr3_nt: TGCGCCAGCGTCAACAGGCCCAGCTATGGCTACACCTTC

v_call: TRBV10-3
clone_size: NA
d_call: TRBD1
j_call: TRBJ1-1
cdr3_aa: CATGQGLNTEAFF
cdr3_nt: TGTGCCACCGGACAGGGGTTGAACACTGAAGCTTTCTTT

v_call: TRBV19
clone_size: NA
d_call: NA
j_call: TRBJ1-1
cdr3_aa: CASSSRGFGTEAFF
cdr3_nt: TGTGCCAGTAGTAGCAGGGGATTCGGTACTGAAGCTTTCTTT

v_call: TRBV18
clone_size: NA
d_call: TRBD1
j_call: TRBJ1-5
cdr3_aa: CASSSNPGQGSQPQHF
cdr3_nt: TGTGCCAGCTCCTCGAACCCGGGACAGGGCAGTCAGCCCCAGCATTTT

v_call: TRBV25-1
clone_size: few
d_call: NA
j_call: TRBJ1-2
cdr3_aa: CASSATWESYGYTF
cdr3_nt: TGTGCCAGCAGCGCCACGTGGGAGTCCTATGGCTACACCTTC

v_call: TRBV18
clone_size: NA
d_call: NA
j_call: TRBJ2-1
cdr3_aa: CASSPVFTNYDSYNEQFF
cdr3_nt: TGTGCCAGCTCACCGGTATTTACAAACTACGACTCCTACAATGAGCAGTTCTTC

v_call: TRBV6-5
clone_size: NA
d_call: TRBD2
j_call: TRBJ2-7
cdr3_aa: CASRAGGSVEQYF
cdr3_nt: TGTGCCAGCAGGGCGGGAGGATCAGTCGAGCAGTACTTC

v_call: TRBV30
clone_size: NA
d_call: TRBD2
j_call: TRBJ2-5
cdr3_aa: CAWSRRLAQETQYF
cdr3_nt: TGTGCCTGGAGTCGACGACTAGCTCAAGAGACCCAGTACTTC